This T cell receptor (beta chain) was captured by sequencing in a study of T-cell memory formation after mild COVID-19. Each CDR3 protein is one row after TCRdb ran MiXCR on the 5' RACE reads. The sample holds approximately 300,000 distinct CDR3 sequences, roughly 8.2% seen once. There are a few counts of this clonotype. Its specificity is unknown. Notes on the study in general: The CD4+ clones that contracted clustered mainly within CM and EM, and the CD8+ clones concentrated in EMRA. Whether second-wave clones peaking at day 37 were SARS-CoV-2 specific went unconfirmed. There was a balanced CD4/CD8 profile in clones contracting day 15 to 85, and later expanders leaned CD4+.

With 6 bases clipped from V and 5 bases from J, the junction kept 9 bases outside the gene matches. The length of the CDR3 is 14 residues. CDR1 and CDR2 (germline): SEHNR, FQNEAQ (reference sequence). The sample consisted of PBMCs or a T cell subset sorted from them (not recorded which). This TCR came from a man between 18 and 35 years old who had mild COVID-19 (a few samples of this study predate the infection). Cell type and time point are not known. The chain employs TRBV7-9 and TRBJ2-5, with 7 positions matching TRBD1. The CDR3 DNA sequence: TGTGCCAGCAGGGCGACAGGGACGGGGGAGACCCAGTACTTC. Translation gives CASRATGTGETQYF. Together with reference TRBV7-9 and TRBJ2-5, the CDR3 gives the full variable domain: DTGVSQNPRHKITKRGQNVTFRCDPISEHNRLYWYRQTLGQGPEFLTYFQNEAQLEKSRLLSDRFSAERPKGSFSTLEIQRTEQGDSAMYLCASRATGTGETQYFGPGTRLLVL.